The 20 T cell receptor beta chains presented below share a single source sample, sequenced in a study of T cells in localized non-small cell lung cancer (dated by TCRdb to the early 2020s). The library relied on the immunoSEQ multiplex PCR assay. Imported from immuneACCESS, the table was reduced by TCRdb to in-frame sequences with V and J called. These copies leave out some clones; in studies compared against another copy, an unresolved V gene accounts for under half, and the cause of the remainder is not known. For this sample the table gives 40,000 or so clones, of which approximately 80% were detected only once. Of the sample, approximately 15% falls within the top ten clones. The sample in question was peripheral blood, obtained before any cancer treatment. These receptors originate from a male donor aged 60 or over with stage III squamous cell lung carcinoma.

V is TRBV5-1 and J is TRBJ2-1; D tentatively reads TRBD1 or TRBD2 (5 bases each). Per germline, CDR1 SGHRS and CDR2 YFSETQ. The CDR3 has 17 residues. The V end lost 0 bases, the J end lost 1 base, and 14 bases lay between the germline ends. CDR3 in DNA: TGCGCCAGCAGCTTGGCCGTCTTGAGGGGATCCTACAATGAGCAGTTCTTC. It specifies CASSLAVLRGSYNEQFF.

V and J are TRBV2 and TRBJ1-4, with a weak D call TRBD1 (5 bases). V shed 4 bases and J shed 0 bases, with 6 bases lying between them. Germline V gene sequence: CDR1 SNHLY, CDR2 FYNNEI. The CDR3 spans 14 residues. CDR3 loop: CASSGTSTNEKLFF. The CDR3 DNA sequence: TGTGCCAGCAGTGGGACATCAACTAATGAAAAACTGTTTTTT.

The chain carries TRBV12-5 and TRBJ1-1; no clear D gene. CDR3 size: 14 residues. The V end was cut by 1 base, the J end by 10 bases, with 16 bases between. Germline values: CDR1 LGHNT, CDR2 FRNRAP. CDR3 loop: CASGLGPTALRAFF. The CDR3 bases are TGTGCTAGTGGTTTGGGGCCTACCGCGCTTAGAGCTTTCTTT.

This clone is a singleton in its sample. The V and J genes are TRBV27 and TRBJ2-3; 8 bases map to TRBD2. The CDR3 totals 17 residues. The J segment lost 6 bases and the V segment lost 5 bases, leaving 16 bases of the junction unmatched. Germline-derived CDR1 and CDR2 are MNHEY and SMNVEV (reference sequence). The CDR3 spells CASSPSTSRAGADTQYF. CDR3 coding DNA: TGTGCCAGCAGTCCATCGACTAGCAGAGCGGGGGCGGATACGCAGTATTTT.

The chain employs TRBV5-1 and TRBJ2-3; 9 nucleotides match TRBD2. The germline CDR1 and CDR2 sequences are SGHRS and YFSETQ. The CDR3 runs 15 residues. J gave up 2 bases and V 4 bases, and 5 bases lay outside the gene matches. The CDR3: CASSTERGDTDTQYF. For the CDR3, the DNA is TGCGCCAGCAGCACGGAGCGGGGGGACACAGATACGCAGTATTTT. Variable domain in full (rest from reference TRBV5-1 and TRBJ2-3): KAGVTQTPRYLIKTRGQQVTLSCSPISGHRSVSWYQQTPGQGLQFLFEYFSETQRNKGNFPGRFSGRQFSNSRSEMNVSTLELGDSALYLCASSTERGDTDTQYFGPGTRLTVL.

This clone appeared a single time. The gene calls are TRBV5-1 and TRBJ2-3, with 8 bases that match TRBD1. The V segment lost 2 bases and the J segment 5 bases; nucleotides outside the gene matches: 10. Per germline, CDR1 SGHRS and CDR2 YFSETQ. This CDR3 is built from 16 residues. CDR3 bases: TGCGCCAGCAGCTTAACCCCGGGACAGGTGGTAGATACGCAGTATTTT. It is translated as CASSLTPGQVVDTQYF.

The chain couples TRBV6-5 to TRBJ1-6; D is unresolved. The CDR3 totals 15 residues. The V gene lost 6 bases and the J gene lost 0 bases, with 9 bases spanning the gap. Germline V gene data show CDR1 as MNHEY and CDR2 as SVGAGI. The CDR3 spells CASRLGSSYNSPLHF. The CDR3 nucleotides read TGTGCCAGCAGACTAGGGAGCTCCTATAATTCACCCCTCCACTTT.

This chain links TRBV30 with TRBJ2-7; D tentatively fits TRBD1 or TRBD2 (7 bases each). The V end was cut by 4 bases, the J end by 9 bases, with 13 bases between. The CDR3 is 11 amino acids. CDR1 and CDR2 (germline): GTSNPN, SVGIG (reference sequence). CDR3 in amino acids: CAWKGRGPQYF. CDR3 DNA: TGTGCCTGGAAAGGGAGGGGGCCGCAGTACTTC.

The chain has TRBV10-3 and TRBJ2-7; TRBD2 matches 7 bases. CDR3 length equals 12 residues. V shed 4 bases, J shed 6 bases, and the junction held 3 bases outside the gene matches. In germline, CDR1 is ENHRY, CDR2 SYGVKD. CDR3 protein: CAISGTRSEQYF. Written as DNA, the CDR3 is TGTGCCATCAGTGGGACTAGGAGCGAGCAGTACTTC.

The chain links TRBV18 to TRBJ2-1; possibly TRBD2 for D (5 bases). This CDR3 is 17 amino acids long. Per the germline V gene, CDR1 is KGHSH and CDR2 is LQKENI. V lost 2 bases to trimming and J lost 5 bases, with 19 bases between them. For the CDR3, the DNA is TGTGCCAGCTCACCAAGTTCGAGGGCGGTGCTTGACAATGAGCAGTTCTTC. This translates into CASSPSSRAVLDNEQFF.

This CDR3 reads CASSLPGQGASETQYF. The CDR3 nucleotides read TGTGCCAGCAGCCTGCCGGGGCAGGGGGCTTCGGAGACCCAGTACTTC. This rearrangement joins TRBV5-4 to TRBJ2-5, with 8 nucleotides matching TRBD1. The CDR3 is made up of 16 amino acids. V was pared by 4 bases and J by 5 bases, with 13 bases of the junction left unmatched. The germline gives CDR1 SGHNT, CDR2 YYREEE (reference sequence).

The chain is built from TRBV11-2 and TRBJ2-5; TRBD2 is a possible D gene (5 bases). The CDR3 spans 15 residues. Germline values: CDR1 SGHAT, CDR2 FQNNGV. Trimming shortened V by 1 base and J by 4 bases, and 13 bases separated the two germline ends. CDR3 coding DNA: TGTGCCAGCAGCTTAGCTGTACTAGGCGGAGAGACCCAGTACTTC. Amino acid sequence: CASSLAVLGGETQYF. Combining the CDR3 with reference TRBV11-2 and TRBJ2-5 gives the whole variable domain EAGVAQSPRYKIIEKRQSVAFWCNPISGHATLYWYQQILGQGPKLLIQFQNNGVVDDSQLPKDRFSAERLKGVDSTLKIQPAKLEDSAVYLCASSLAVLGGETQYFGPGTRLLVL.

This clone was observed a single time. The rearrangement links TRBV7-9 to TRBJ1-5; D not certain. Trimming left V 1 base short and J 3 bases short, with 7 bases between. Germline-derived CDR1 and CDR2 are SEHNR and FQNEAQ (reference sequence). The CDR3 is 14 amino acids. As DNA, the CDR3 is TGTGCCAGCAGCTTAGGAGGAGACAATCAGCCCCAGCATTTT. Amino acid sequence: CASSLGGDNQPQHF. Drawing the rest from reference TRBV7-9 and TRBJ1-5, the complete variable domain is DTGVSQNPRHKITKRGQNVTFRCDPISEHNRLYWYRQTLGQGPEFLTYFQNEAQLEKSRLLSDRFSAERPKGSFSTLEIQRTEQGDSAMYLCASSLGGDNQPQHFGDGTRLSIL.

The chain recombines TRBV19 with TRBJ2-7; D gene uncertain. The CDR3 runs 13 residues. V gave up 6 bases and J gave up 7 bases, with 16 bases separating them. Germline CDR1 LNHDA, CDR2 SQIVND (reference sequence). The CDR3 here is CASSPRVLGEQYF. The CDR3 DNA is TGTGCCAGTAGCCCCCGGGTTCTAGGAGAGCAGTACTTC.

The gene calls are TRBV15 and TRBJ2-1; TRBD1 matches at 10 bases. J lost 6 bases, V lost 4 bases, and 3 bases had no gene match. Germline V gives CDR1 LNHNV, CDR2 YYDKDF (reference sequence). The CDR3 is 14 amino acids. DNA for the CDR3: TGTGCCACCAGCATAGACAGGGGGCCCAATGAGCAGTTCTTC. Its protein is CATSIDRGPNEQFF.

The chain couples TRBV5-1 to TRBJ2-3, with D uncertain. The V gene lost 0 bases and the J gene lost 2 bases, with 10 bases spanning the gap. Germline assignment: CDR1 SGHRS and CDR2 YFSETQ. The CDR3 is 15 residues long. Here the CDR3 reads CASSLEGRTTDTQYF. As DNA, the CDR3 is TGCGCCAGCAGCTTGGAAGGACGGACCACAGATACGCAGTATTTT.

The V and J genes are TRBV7-6 and TRBJ2-2, with unresolved D. V gave up 0 bases and J gave up 3 bases, with 8 bases separating them. The V gene's germline CDR1 is SGHVS and CDR2 FNYEAQ. There are 15 residues in the CDR3. The CDR3 DNA reads TGTGCCAGCAGCTTAGCGCTAGGAGACACCGGGGAGCTGTTTTTT. Translated, it gives CASSLALGDTGELFF.

V and J are TRBV11-2 and TRBJ1-5; the D gene is possibly TRBD1 (6 bases). V was pared by 1 base and J by 11 bases, with 12 bases between. The germline V gene has CDR1 SGHAT and CDR2 FQNNGV. This CDR3 is 13 amino acids long. This chain's CDR3 is CASSLAGASAQHF. The CDR3 DNA follows: TGTGCCAGCAGCTTAGCAGGGGCCTCGGCCCAGCATTTT.

There are a few counts of this clone. V gene TRBV28 combines with J gene TRBJ2-1; no clear D. The germline gives CDR1 MDHEN, CDR2 SYDVKM. The CDR3 totals 11 residues. Trimming removed 2 bases at V and 10 bases at J, with 6 bases between. The CDR3 nucleotides read TGTGCCAGCAGTTTAATACGGGAGCAGTTCTTC. Encoded protein: CASSLIREQFF. The complete variable domain, with remaining parts taken from reference TRBV28 and TRBJ2-1, reads DVKVTQSSRYLVKRTGEKVFLECVQDMDHENMFWYRQDPGLGLRLIYFSYDVKMKEKGDIPEGYSVSREKKERFSLILESASTNQTSMYLCASSLIREQFFGPGTRLTVL.

J is TRBJ1-1 and V is TRBV30; 7 positions agree with TRBD1. With V trimmed by 1 base and J by 5 bases, 4 bases remained unmatched. This CDR3 contains 13 residues. Germline V gene lookup returns CDR1 GTSNPN and CDR2 SVGIG (reference sequence). The CDR3, as DNA: TGTGCCTGGAGTGGGACAGGTTGGACTGAAGCTTTCTTT. This translates into CAWSGTGWTEAFF.